The present T cell receptor beta chain was sequenced within a study of shared clonotypes between healthy human individuals. Study-wide context: With ages of 18 to 49, the donors were a couple of women and a few men.

Using immunoSEQ multiplex PCR, the repertoire was profiled, and TCRdb retains in-frame clones only, with some absent. The top ten hold 1% to 1.5% of the sample, which has about 1,900,000 clones, about 95% seen once. Naive CD8 cells, CD45RO-negative and positively selected for CCR7, excluded terminally differentiated effector memory CD45RA+ cells. Recent acute infections and vaccinations were absent in the healthy HIV-negative adult donors. Germline V gene data show CDR1 as SEHNR and CDR2 as FQNEAQ (reference sequence). CDR3 length: 17 residues. V was clipped by 1 base and J by 0 bases, with 14 bases between them.

This TCR derives from a man between 18 and 29 years old in good health. Input material: naive CD8+ T cells sorted from blood. This chain links TRBV7-9 with TRBJ2-3, with D tentatively TRBD2 (5 bases). The DNA for the CDR3 is TGTGCCAGCAGCTTAGTAGTACTAGAAACTAGCACAGATACGCAGTATTTT. Translated, it gives CASSLVVLETSTDTQYF. The full variable domain, its missing parts supplied by reference TRBV7-9 and TRBJ2-3, is DTGVSQNPRHKITKRGQNVTFRCDPISEHNRLYWYRQTLGQGPEFLTYFQNEAQLEKSRLLSDRFSAERPKGSFSTLEIQRTEQGDSAMYLCASSLVVLETSTDTQYFGPGTRLTVL.